The rows below give T cell receptor beta chains drawn from one sample of a study of cytomegalovirus exposure and HLA in healthy donors. Assay: immunoSEQ multiplex PCR; the TCRdb copy retains only in-frame clones and omits some. Of some 130,000 clones in the sample, 70% to 80% are singletons; the top ten hold 2% to 2.5%. Sequencing input: PBMCs. These TCRs come from a man aged 25 to 45 in good health and CMV-seronegative. Both conserved end residues are part of each CDR3. Each record gives: V gene, clone size, D gene, J gene, CDR3 DNA, CDR3 protein. D genes are given only for firm matches. Size is omitted from some rows. Given values are once, few, many or a class for expanded clones.

TRBV11-3	once	.	TRBJ1-1	TGTGCCAGCAGCTTAGGCAGTAACACTGAAGCTTTCTTT	CASSLGSNTEAFF
TRBV28	.	TRBD1	TRBJ1-2	TGTGCCAGCAGTTCCGCCCACTTGACAGGGGATGGCTACACCTTC	CASSSAHLTGDGYTF
TRBV2	.	.	TRBJ2-7	TGTGCCAGCACCGACAACTACGAGCAGTACTTC	CASTDNYEQYF
TRBV6-4	.	.	TRBJ2-2	TGTGCCAGCAGTGTCGAAGCGGACGGCACCGGGGAGCTGTTTTTT	CASSVEADGTGELFF
TRBV25-1	.	.	TRBJ2-6	TGTGCCAGCAGCAGGGACTTCGGCTCTGGGGCCAACGTCCTGACTTTC	CASSRDFGSGANVLTF
TRBV6-1	few	TRBD1	TRBJ2-7	TGTGCCAGCAGTGAAGTATCGGGACAGGGGGCAAGCGAGCAGTACTTC	CASSEVSGQGASEQYF
TRBV2	.	TRBD2	TRBJ2-5	TGTGCCAGCAGTGCAACCGGGACTAGTAACCGCGGGACCCAGTACTTC	CASSATGTSNRGTQYF
TRBV27	.	.	TRBJ2-5	TGTGCCAGCAGTCTTCAGGGATCCCAAGAGACCCAGTACTTC	CASSLQGSQETQYF
TRBV5-4	.	.	TRBJ1-2	TGTGCCAGCAGCTTAGTACAGGGTTTTAACTATGGCTACACCTTC	CASSLVQGFNYGYTF
TRBV19	.	.	TRBJ2-3	TGTGCCAGTAGTATAGATAGCGGCAGGGGGACAGATACGCAGTATTTT	CASSIDSGRGTDTQYF
TRBV2	once	TRBD2	TRBJ2-3	TGTGCCAGCAGTGGGGCACTAGCGCCACGCACAGATACGCAGTATTTT	CASSGALAPRTDTQYF
TRBV11-3	once	.	TRBJ2-1	TGTGCCAGCAGTCCGTCGGGAGACAATGAGCAGTTCTTC	CASSPSGDNEQFF
TRBV5-4	once	TRBD2	TRBJ2-7	TGTGCCAGCAGCTTGGCCGGGACTAGCTCCTACGAGCAGTACTTC	CASSLAGTSSYEQYF
TRBV5-1	.	TRBD2	TRBJ2-2	TGCGCCAGCAGCCGATTGGGAGGGGACACCGGGGAGCTGTTTTTT	CASSRLGGDTGELFF
TRBV5-1	.	.	TRBJ2-2	TGCGCCAGCAGCTTGGCCCCCGGGAACACCGGGGAGCTGTTTTTT	CASSLAPGNTGELFF
TRBV7-9	.	.	TRBJ2-3	TGTGCCAGCAGCTTAGCGCAGGAGGGTACGCAGTATTTT	CASSLAQEGTQYF
TRBV6-1	.	TRBD2	TRBJ2-3	TGTGCCAGCAGTGAGACTAGCAGGGGCACAGATACGCAGTATTTT	CASSETSRGTDTQYF
TRBV7-8	.	TRBD2	TRBJ2-1	TGTGCCAGCAGCTGGGGGAGCGGGAGGTCCTACAATGAGCAGTTCTTC	CASSWGSGRSYNEQFF
TRBV5-1	.	TRBD2	TRBJ2-1	TGCGCCAGCAGCTTCTTTGCGGGAGCCTACAATGAGCAGTTCTTC	CASSFFAGAYNEQFF